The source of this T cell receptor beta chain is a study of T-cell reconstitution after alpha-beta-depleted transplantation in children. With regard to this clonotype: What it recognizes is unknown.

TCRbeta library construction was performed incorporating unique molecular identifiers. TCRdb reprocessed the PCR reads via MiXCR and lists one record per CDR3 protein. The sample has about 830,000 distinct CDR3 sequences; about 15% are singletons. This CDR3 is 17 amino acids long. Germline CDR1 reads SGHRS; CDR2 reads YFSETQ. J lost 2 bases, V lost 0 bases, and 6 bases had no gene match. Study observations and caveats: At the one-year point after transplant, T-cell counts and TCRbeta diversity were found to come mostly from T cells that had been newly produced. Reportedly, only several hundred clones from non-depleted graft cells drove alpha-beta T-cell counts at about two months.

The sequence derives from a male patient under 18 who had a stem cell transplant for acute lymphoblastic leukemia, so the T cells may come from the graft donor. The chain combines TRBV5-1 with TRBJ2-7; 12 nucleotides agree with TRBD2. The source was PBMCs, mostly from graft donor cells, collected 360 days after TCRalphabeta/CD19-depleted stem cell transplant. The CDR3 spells CASSLAKLAGGPYEQYF. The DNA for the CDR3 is TGCGCCAGCAGCTTGGCCAAACTAGCGGGAGGACCCTACGAGCAGTACTTC.